This TCR beta chain was retrieved from a study of cytomegalovirus exposure and HLA in healthy donors. The PCR employed 60 Vbeta primers together with 13 Jbeta primers. Libraries were prepared by immunoSEQ multiplex PCR; TCRdb keeps only in-frame clonotypes and omits some of them. The table records 110,000 or so clones, 60% to 75% of them present only once. Study-wide findings and caveats: Later findings reportedly placed an Asian-associated ancestry cluster below the roughly 670-donor mean for N-insertions. The study assumed roughly uniform donor sequencing depth for presence/absence analyses. Sequencing artifact likely explains a cluster of highly shared sequence variants. In a later analysis, HLA-C alleles had the fewest associated TCRs, DRB1 alleles the most.

Note on this clone: Antigen: not known.

This TCR was recovered from a woman in her 40s in good health and CMV-seropositive. The sequenced sample was PBMCs.

CDR3: CASSKDHHRAADSGNTIYF. CDR3 nucleotide sequence: TGTGCCAGTAGCAAAGACCACCACAGAGCAGCCGACTCTGGAAACACCATATATTTT. The chain carries TRBV19 and TRBJ1-3; D remains unclear. The V gene lost 6 bases and the J gene lost 0 bases, with 24 bases spanning the gap. Germline assignment: CDR1 LNHDA and CDR2 SQIVND (reference sequence). The CDR3 extends over 19 amino acids.